A selection of T cell receptor beta chains follows, all from one sample in a study of graft-versus-host responses after intestinal transplantation. Antigen specificity for these receptors is unknown. This table comes from immunoSEQ multiplex PCR, and its TCRdb copy is limited to in-frame clones, with some not included. This sample has 85,000 to 95,000 clones; about 92% occur once, and the top ten carry roughly 2%. The sequenced sample was unstimulated CD8+ T cells sorted from spleen or lymph node cells, obtained before intestinal transplant. The source is a human donor who received an intestinal transplant. Both conserved end residues are part of each CDR3.

>TRBJ2-1|TRBV10-1
CASSESMGQGYNEQFF
>TRBJ2-2|TRBV5-1
CASSLAASGGATGELFF
>TRBJ2-1|TRBV13
CASSHRLAGYGEQFF
>TRBJ2-2|TRBV10-3
CAISPATGANTGELFF
>TRBJ2-7|TRBV7-6
CASRWGFGGLDYEQYF
>TRBJ2-2|TRBV10-1
CASSETGTGELFF
>TRBJ1-1|TRBV9
CASSVGQTTEAFF
>TRBJ2-1|TRBV14
CASSQDDYPTPVYNEQFF
>TRBJ1-4|TRBV5-5
CASRTGTEEKLFF
>TRBJ2-7|TRBV5-5
CASSGMGTSRYEQYF
>TRBJ1-5|TRBV7-9
CASSLDAADNQPQHF
>TRBJ2-7|TRBV12-5
CASGPAHGTAYEQYF
>TRBJ2-1|TRBV7-8
CASSPGTGGRKNEQFF
>TRBJ2-1|TRBV19
CASSIGGHEQFF
>TRBJ1-2|TRBV5-4
CASSSQGSYGYTF
>TRBJ1-1|TRBV19
CASSIGQMNTEAFF
>TRBJ2-1|TRBV7-9
CASSSQDRGLEQFF
>TRBJ2-2|TRBV29-1
CSGTGGQTNTGELFF
>TRBJ2-3|TRBV28
CASSETGGTDTQYF
>TRBJ2-2|TRBV13
CASSFSQDSTGELFF
>TRBJ1-2|TRBV28
CASSADRGLYYGYTF
>TRBJ2-2|TRBV29-1
CSARGARNTGELFF
>TRBJ1-1|TRBV6-5
CASSSTGHTEAFF
>TRBJ1-1|TRBV27
CASRPGWLTSNTEAFF
>TRBJ2-7|TRBV4-3
CASSQVRSPGYEQYF
>TRBJ2-3|TRBV11-2
CASSLAPAGAADTQYF
>TRBJ1-4|TRBV15
CATSSGGGAEEKLFF
>TRBJ1-1|TRBV7-9
CASSFRQGGRHTEAFF
>TRBJ1-2|TRBV27
CASRGDTVYGYTF
>TRBJ2-6|TRBV6-5
CASKRASGANVLTF